This section outlines one TCR beta chain sequence together with its context. This sample is part of a study of blood T cell repertoires in COVID-19. About the research overall: T cells, B-cell-depleted T cells, or PBMCs supplied cDNA or gDNA.

In the source study's methods: Nucleated cell number was recorded as an estimate derived from reference gene primer amplification. Data came from immunoSEQ multiplex PCR; TCRdb stores just in-frame clones and leaves some out. That table gives V, J and clone size, and the DNA gave D and trimming. The repertoire holds about 240,000 clones, 80% to 90% seen once, with approximately 4.2% in the top ten. CDR3 length equals 13 residues. Per germline, CDR1 MDHEN and CDR2 SYDVKM. Trimming took 7 bases from V and 10 from J, leaving 14 bases between them. The sequencing sample was made of PBMCs or T cells enriched from blood (not recorded which). The chain links TRBV28 to TRBJ1-6, with D unclear. The origin of this receptor is a woman in her twenties or thirties who had recovered from COVID-19. For the CDR3, the DNA is TGTGCCAGCAAGGCGGATTGGAACTCACCCCTCCACTTT. Its translation is CASKADWNSPLHF.